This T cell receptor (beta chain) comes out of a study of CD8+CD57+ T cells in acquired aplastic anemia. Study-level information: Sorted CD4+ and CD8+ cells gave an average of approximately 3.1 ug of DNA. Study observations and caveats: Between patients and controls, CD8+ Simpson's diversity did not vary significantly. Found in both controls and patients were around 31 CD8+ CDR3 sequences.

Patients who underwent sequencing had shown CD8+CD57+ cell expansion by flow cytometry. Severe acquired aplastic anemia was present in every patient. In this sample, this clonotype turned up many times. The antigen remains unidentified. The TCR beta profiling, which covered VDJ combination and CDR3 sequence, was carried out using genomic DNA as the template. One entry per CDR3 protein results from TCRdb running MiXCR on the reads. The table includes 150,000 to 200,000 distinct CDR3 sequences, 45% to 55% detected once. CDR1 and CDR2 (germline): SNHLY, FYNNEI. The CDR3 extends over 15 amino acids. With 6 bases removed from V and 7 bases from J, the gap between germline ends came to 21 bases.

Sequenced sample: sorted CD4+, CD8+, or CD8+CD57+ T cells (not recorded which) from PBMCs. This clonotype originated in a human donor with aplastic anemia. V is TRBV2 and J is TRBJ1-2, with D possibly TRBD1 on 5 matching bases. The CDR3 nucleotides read TGTGCCAGCAGGAGGGACTCGCTTGACCTGGTTGGCTACACCTTC. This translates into CASRRDSLDLVGYTF. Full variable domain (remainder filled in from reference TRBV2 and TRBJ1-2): EPEVTQTPSHQVTQMGQEVILRCVPISNHLYFYWYRQILGQKVEFLVSFYNNEISEKSEIFDDQFSVERPDGSNFTLKIRSTKLEDSAMYFCASRRDSLDLVGYTFGSGTRLTVV.